These 16 T cell receptor beta chains share one sample of origin, sequenced in a study of lymphopenia after photon versus proton radiotherapy. The repertoire was sequenced with immunoSEQ multiplex PCR; TCRdb's copy has only in-frame clones and lacks some. Here the sample spans more than 60,000 clones, approximately 86% being singletons. Here the sequenced sample was peripheral blood, taken from a patient treated with photon-based radiotherapy. The receptors were gathered from a middle-aged man with gastric cancer.

This chain links TRBV29-1 with TRBJ1-1; a weak D match, TRBD1 (6 bases). V shed 2 bases and J shed 8 bases, with 21 bases lying between them. Germline CDR1 SQVTM, CDR2 ANQGSEA. This CDR3 is 15 amino acids long. CDR3 sequence: CSVETRATGRDEAFF. CDR3 DNA: TGCAGCGTTGAAACGCGCGCGACAGGAAGAGACGAAGCTTTCTTT.

The chain employs TRBV14 and TRBJ2-7; 8 nucleotides agree with TRBD1. The CDR3 consists of 18 residues. CDR1 SGHDN and CDR2 FVKESK come from the germline V gene. The trim removed 1 base at V and 8 bases at J, leaving 19 bases unmatched. The CDR3 is CASSQGYSGGQGGPKQYF. Here the CDR3 DNA reads TGTGCCAGCAGCCAAGGGTATTCTGGAGGACAGGGTGGCCCCAAGCAGTACTTC.

This chain joins TRBV19 and TRBJ2-6; tentative D call: TRBD2 (6 bases). The CDR3 loop spans 17 amino acids. V was shortened by 7 bases and J by 0 bases, with 16 bases between the two germline ends. Germline assignment: CDR1 LNHDA and CDR2 SQIVND (reference sequence). The chain's CDR3 is CASNGVRSGSGANVLTF. CDR3 in DNA: TGTGCCAGTAACGGGGTGCGTAGCGGCTCTGGGGCCAACGTCCTGACTTTC.

The V and J genes are TRBV18 and TRBJ1-2; possibly TRBD1 for D (5 bases). With 5 bases removed from V and 5 bases from J, the gap between germline ends came to 12 bases. CDR1 is KGHSH, CDR2 LQKENI, per germline. The CDR3 runs 13 residues. The CDR3 loop reads CASSEQVRYGYTF. CDR3 nucleotides: TGTGCCAGCTCAGAACAGGTCCGATATGGCTACACCTTC.

The chain has TRBV19 and TRBJ1-6; the D is unclear. This CDR3 is built from 12 residues. Germline CDR1 LNHDA, CDR2 SQIVND (reference sequence). V lost 8 bases and J 8 bases, leaving 10 bases between the germline ends. DNA for the CDR3: TGTGCCAGTGCTTATCGGGATTCACCCCTCCACTTT. It yields the protein CASAYRDSPLHF.

The V call is TRBV19, the J call TRBJ1-2; D is perhaps TRBD1 (5 bases). The CDR3 runs 11 residues. Trimming removed 1 base from V and 13 bases from J, with 10 bases in between. The germline V gene has CDR1 LNHDA and CDR2 SQIVND (reference sequence). CDR3 residues: CASSIGQLGTF. Written as DNA, the CDR3 is TGTGCCAGTAGTATAGGACAGCTCGGCACCTTC. Combining the CDR3 with reference TRBV19 and TRBJ1-2 gives the whole variable domain DGGITQSPKYLFRKEGQNVTLSCEQNLNHDAMYWYRQDPGQGLRLIYYSQIVNDFQKGDIAEGYSVSREKKESFPLTVTSAQKNPTAFYLCASSIGQLGTFGSGTRLTVV.

V and J are TRBV5-4 and TRBJ2-4; maybe TRBD2 (5 bases). V gave up 5 bases and J gave up 8 bases, with 14 bases separating them. Looked up from germline, CDR1 is SGHNT and CDR2 is YYREEE (reference sequence). The CDR3 totals 13 residues. CDR3 loop: CASRVTGTDIQYF. The CDR3 region has the DNA TGTGCCAGCAGGGTCACGGGAACGGACATTCAGTACTTC. Looking up the rest from reference TRBV5-4 and TRBJ2-4 gives the full variable domain: ETGVTQSPTHLIKTRGQQVTLRCSSQSGHNTVSWYQQALGQGPQFIFQYYREEENGRGNFPPRFSGLQFPNYSSELNVNALELDDSALYLCASRVTGTDIQYFGAGTRLSVL.

The chain carries TRBV4-1 and TRBJ1-4; possible D gene TRBD1, 5 bases. V was cut by 6 bases and J by 0 bases, with 11 bases left in between. CDR1 and CDR2 (germline): MGHRA, YSYEKL. The CDR3 contains 15 residues. CDR3 residues: CASRRQLPTNEKLFF. For the CDR3, the DNA is TGCGCCAGCAGACGACAGCTCCCAACTAATGAAAAACTGTTTTTT.

This clone was counted a few times. The V call is TRBV20-1, the J call TRBJ1-2; D perhaps matches TRBD1 (6 bases). Trimming left V 5 bases short and J 7 bases short, with 11 bases between. This CDR3 spans 11 amino acids. CDR1 and CDR2 from the germline V gene are DFQATT and SNEGSKA (reference sequence). Here the CDR3 reads CSAEQGGGYTF. The CDR3 nucleotides are TGCAGTGCTGAACAGGGTGGTGGCTACACCTTC.

This clone came up a few times. The V gene is TRBV4-2, the J gene TRBJ2-1; a weak D match, TRBD1 (6 bases). The CDR3 runs 15 residues. V lost 4 bases and J lost 4, with 14 bases in between. Germline CDR1 and CDR2: LGHNA and YNFKEQ. CDR3 protein: CASSPQLGGYNEQFF. The CDR3 DNA reads as TGTGCCAGCAGCCCACAGCTAGGGGGATACAATGAGCAGTTCTTC.

The rearrangement joins TRBV6-1 to TRBJ1-1; D uncertain. The CDR3 has 15 amino acids. The V gene's germline CDR1 is MNHNS and CDR2 SASEGT. Trimming left V 0 bases short and J 1 base short, with 9 bases between. This CDR3 is CASSEADGRNTEAFF. As DNA, the CDR3 is TGTGCCAGCAGTGAAGCGGACGGCAGGAACACTGAAGCTTTCTTT.

The chain links TRBV5-1 to TRBJ2-3, with no clear D. The CDR3 contains 14 residues. Germline assignment: CDR1 SGHRS and CDR2 YFSETQ. The V and J ends lost 4 bases and 0 bases respectively, with 9 bases between them. CDR3 DNA: TGCGCCAGCAGCGCTGACCTGAGCACAGATACGCAGTATTTT. Translation gives CASSADLSTDTQYF.

This sequence joins TRBV10-2 and TRBJ1-4; no clear D. Deletions cut 0 bases from V and 6 bases from J, with 11 bases between. Looked up from germline, CDR1 is WSHSY and CDR2 is SAAADI. The CDR3 runs 15 residues. This chain's CDR3 is CASSESGRPDEKLFF. Written as DNA, the CDR3 is TGCGCCAGCAGTGAGTCGGGTCGGCCTGATGAAAAACTGTTTTTT.

The rearrangement uses TRBV18 and TRBJ1-1, with D uncertain. V shed 6 bases and J shed 2 bases, with 7 bases lying between them. The CDR3 has 12 amino acids. Germline CDR1 and CDR2: KGHSH and LQKENI. In DNA, the CDR3 is TGTGCCAGCTCCCCTAGTAACACTGAAGCTTTCTTT. Amino acids: CASSPSNTEAFF.

The chain links TRBV18 to TRBJ2-2; TRBD1 agrees at 7 bases. With 6 bases clipped from V and 0 bases from J, the junction kept 4 bases outside the gene matches. Germline CDR1 KGHSH, CDR2 LQKENI. The CDR3 consists of 15 residues. The CDR3 nucleotides are TGTGCCAGCTCGCCGGGACAGTCGAACACCGGGGAGCTGTTTTTT. Amino acid sequence: CASSPGQSNTGELFF.

The gene calls are TRBV18 and TRBJ1-1, with no clear D. CDR3 length equals 13 residues. Germline V gene sequence: CDR1 KGHSH, CDR2 LQKENI. Trimming shortened V by 8 bases and J by 2 bases, and 12 bases separated the two germline ends. The CDR3 reads CASTAQTNTEAFF. DNA for the CDR3: TGTGCCAGCACAGCTCAGACCAACACTGAAGCTTTCTTT.